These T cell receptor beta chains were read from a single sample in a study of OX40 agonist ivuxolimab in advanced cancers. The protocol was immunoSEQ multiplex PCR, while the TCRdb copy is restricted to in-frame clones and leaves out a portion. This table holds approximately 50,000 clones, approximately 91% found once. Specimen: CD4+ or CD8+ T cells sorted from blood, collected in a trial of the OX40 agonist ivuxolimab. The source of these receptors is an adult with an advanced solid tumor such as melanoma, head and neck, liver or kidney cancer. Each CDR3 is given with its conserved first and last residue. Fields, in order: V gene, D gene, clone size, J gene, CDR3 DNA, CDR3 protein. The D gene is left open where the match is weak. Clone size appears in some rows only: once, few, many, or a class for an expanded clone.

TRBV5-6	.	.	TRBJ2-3	TGTGCCAGCAGCTTGGTAGACTACACAGATACGCAGTATTTT	CASSLVDYTDTQYF
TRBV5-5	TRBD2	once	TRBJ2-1	TGTGCCAGCAGCGTTACTAGCGGGGCCTACAATGAGCAGTTCTTC	CASSVTSGAYNEQFF
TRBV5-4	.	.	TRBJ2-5	TGTGCCAGCAGCCCGGACAGGACTAGAAAAGAGACCCAGTACTTC	CASSPDRTRKETQYF
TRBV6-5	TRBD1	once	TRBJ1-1	TGTGCCAGCAGGCATTCCGACAGGGGGCCGGCTGAAGCTTTCTTT	CASRHSDRGPAEAFF
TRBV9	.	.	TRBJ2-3	TGTGCCACCTCACCGGGCATAGATACGCAGTATTTT	CATSPGIDTQYF
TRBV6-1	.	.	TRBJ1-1	TGTGCCAGCAGACGGAACACTGAAGCTTTCTTT	CASRRNTEAFF
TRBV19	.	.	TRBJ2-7	TGTGCCAGTAGTCGAGAGGCCAGGGCGTACGAGCAGTACTTC	CASSREARAYEQYF
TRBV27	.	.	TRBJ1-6	TGTGCCAGCAGTTCGACGGGGCTAAGCTCCTATAATTCACCCCTCCACTTT	CASSSTGLSSYNSPLHF
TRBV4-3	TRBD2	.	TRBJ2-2	TGCGCCAGCAGCCAAGAGCTAGCGGGGGACGGGGAGCTGTTTTTT	CASSQELAGDGELFF
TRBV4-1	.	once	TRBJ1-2	TGCGCCAGCAGCCAAGAAGACGGTCCTAACTATGGCTACACCTTC	CASSQEDGPNYGYTF
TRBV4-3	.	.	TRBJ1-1	TGCGCCAGCAGCCAAGATCTGGCAGACTACACTGAAGCTTTCTTT	CASSQDLADYTEAFF
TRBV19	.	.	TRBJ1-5	TGTGCCAGTAGTTCCAATTACGGGCGGGCCAGAGGGCAGCCCCAGCATTTT	CASSSNYGRARGQPQHF
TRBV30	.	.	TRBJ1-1	TGTGCCTGGAGAACAGAGGAGAACACTGAAGCTTTCTTT	CAWRTEENTEAFF
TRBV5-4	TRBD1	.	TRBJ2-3	TGTGCCAGCAGCTTGATTCAGGGGGACATTAGCACAGATACGCAGTATTTT	CASSLIQGDISTDTQYF
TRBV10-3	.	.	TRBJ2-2	TGTGCCATCGGCCCGCAGGGGGGGTCGGAGACCGGGGAGCTGTTTTTT	CAIGPQGGSETGELFF
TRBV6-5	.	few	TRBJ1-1	TGTGCCAGCAGGCAGGGGAACACTGAAGCTTTCTTT	CASRQGNTEAFF
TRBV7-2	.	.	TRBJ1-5	TGTGCCAGCAGCTTAGGGACCGGGACGGGCAATCAGCCCCAGCATTTT	CASSLGTGTGNQPQHF
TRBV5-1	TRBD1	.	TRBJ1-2	TGCGCCAGCAGCTTTCAGACAGGGGAGTATGGCTACACCTTC	CASSFQTGEYGYTF
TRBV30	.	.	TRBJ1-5	TGTGCCTGGAGTGACCTAGGGGGGGGAAGCCAAGGGCCCCAGCATTTT	CAWSDLGGGSQGPQHF
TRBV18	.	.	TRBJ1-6	TGTGCCAGCTCACCAGGCGGGCAGGTGAAGAATTCACCCCTCCACTTT	CASSPGGQVKNSPLHF
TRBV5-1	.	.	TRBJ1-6	TGCGCCAGCAGCATCGACGGGCCCCGGAATTCACCCCTCCACTTT	CASSIDGPRNSPLHF
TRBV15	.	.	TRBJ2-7	TGTGCCACCAGTAGAGATATAGGCCCCAACGAGCAGTACTTC	CATSRDIGPNEQYF
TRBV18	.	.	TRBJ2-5	TGTGCCAGCTCACCCCCCCGTAGGGGCAGGGAGACCCAGTACTTC	CASSPPRRGRETQYF
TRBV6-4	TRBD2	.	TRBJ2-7	TGTGCCACCGGAAGGAGACTAGCGAGTACCTACGAGCAGTACTTC	CATGRRLASTYEQYF
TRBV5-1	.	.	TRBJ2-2	TGCGCCAGCAGTCTGGGGGAAAGGTCCGGGGAGCTGTTTTTT	CASSLGERSGELFF
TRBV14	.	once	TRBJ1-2	TGTGCCAGCAGCCTCCGGTCGGGGGGCTGGTACGGCTACACCTTC	CASSLRSGGWYGYTF
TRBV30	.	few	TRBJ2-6	TGTGCCTGGAAGCCGGGGGCCTACTCTGGGGCCAACGTCCTGACTTTC	CAWKPGAYSGANVLTF
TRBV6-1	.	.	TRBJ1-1	TGTGCCAGCAGTGAAGGACTAGGGGGGGCTTTCTTT	CASSEGLGGAFF
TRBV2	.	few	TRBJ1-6	TGTGCCAGCAGGACCGGGACGGCTTCACCCCTCCACTTT	CASRTGTASPLHF
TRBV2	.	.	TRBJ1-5	TGTGCCAGCAGTGAGGGGCAGGGCAAGAGCAATCAGCCCCAGCATTTT	CASSEGQGKSNQPQHF
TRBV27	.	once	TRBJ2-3	TGTGCCAGCAGGGCTCAGGGTAGGGCAGATACGCAGTATTTT	CASRAQGRADTQYF
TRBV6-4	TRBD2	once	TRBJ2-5	TGTGCCAGCAGTGACTCGATCTTCGGACCGGGGGGACTATGTATGGAGACCCAGTACTTC	CASSDSIFGPGGLCMETQYF
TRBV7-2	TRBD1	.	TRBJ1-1	TGTGCCAGCAGCTTAATACAGGGGGCGGCTTTCTTT	CASSLIQGAAFF
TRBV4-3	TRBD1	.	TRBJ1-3	TGCGCCAGCAGCCAAGATTCCAGGGGGCTCGGAAACACCATATATTTT	CASSQDSRGLGNTIYF
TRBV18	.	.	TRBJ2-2	TGTGCCAGCTCACCGCGCGCGAACACCGGGGAGCTGTTTTTT	CASSPRANTGELFF
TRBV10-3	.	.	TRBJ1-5	TGTGCCATCAGCCTAGAGGAAGGTCAGCCCCAGCATTTT	CAISLEEGQPQHF
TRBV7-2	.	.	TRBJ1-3	TGTGCCAGCAGCTTCGACAGCTCTGGAAACACCATATATTTT	CASSFDSSGNTIYF
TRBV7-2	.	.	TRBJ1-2	TGTGCCAGCAGCTTAGAAGAGGGGCCTAACTATGGCTACACCTTC	CASSLEEGPNYGYTF
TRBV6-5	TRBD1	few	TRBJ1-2	TGTGCCAGCAGTTCTCCCGGGACAGCCTTCTATGGCTACACCTTC	CASSSPGTAFYGYTF
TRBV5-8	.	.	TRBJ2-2	TGTGCCAGCAGCTACAGCCGATGGAACACCGGGGAGCTGTTTTTT	CASSYSRWNTGELFF
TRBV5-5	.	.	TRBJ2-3	TGTGCCAGCACCCGTTCGGGACACCGCACAGATACGCAGTATTTT	CASTRSGHRTDTQYF
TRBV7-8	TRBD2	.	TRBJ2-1	TGTGCCAGCAGCTTGCTCGGGCTAGCGGGAGCCGGTGAGCAGTTCTTC	CASSLLGLAGAGEQFF
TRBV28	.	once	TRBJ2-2	TGTGCCAGCACGGGGTACACCGGGGAGCTGTTTTTT	CASTGYTGELFF
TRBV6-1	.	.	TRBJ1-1	TGTGCCAGCAGTGAAGGGAGACTTTACACTGAAGCTTTCTTT	CASSEGRLYTEAFF
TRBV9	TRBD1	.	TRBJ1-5	TGTGCCAGCAGCGCCGGGACAGAACACCAGCCCCAGCATTTT	CASSAGTEHQPQHF
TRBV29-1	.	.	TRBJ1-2	TGCAGCTCATTAGGCGGGGGGAACTATGGCTACACCTTC	CSSLGGGNYGYTF
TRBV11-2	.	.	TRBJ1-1	TGTGCCAGCAGCCGGGGCACGGGGTTGTACACTGAAGCTTTCTTT	CASSRGTGLYTEAFF
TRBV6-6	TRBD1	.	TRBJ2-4	TGTGCCAGCAGACTTGGACAGGGCGGAAACATTCAGTACTTC	CASRLGQGGNIQYF
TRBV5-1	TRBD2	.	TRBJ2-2	TGCGCCAGCAGCTTGAGGCTAGGCGGGAGTTCCGGGGAGCTGTTTTTT	CASSLRLGGSSGELFF
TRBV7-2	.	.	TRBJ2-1	TGTGCCAGCAGCATCACTCAGAGCTCCTACAATGAGCAGTTCTTC	CASSITQSSYNEQFF
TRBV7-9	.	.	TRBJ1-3	TGTGCCAGCAGAGACGGCAACCTCTCTGGAAACACCATATATTTT	CASRDGNLSGNTIYF
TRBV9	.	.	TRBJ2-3	TGTGCCAGCAGTTACCCGGGGGCAGATACGCAGTATTTT	CASSYPGADTQYF
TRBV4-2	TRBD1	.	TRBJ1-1	TGTGCCAGCAGCCAAGGGACAGGGCTTAGTTTAGAGAACACTGAAGCTTTCTTT	CASSQGTGLSLENTEAFF
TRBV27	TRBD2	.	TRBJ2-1	TGTGCCAGCAGTTCTCCAACTAGCGGGGGTACCTACAATGAGCAGTTCTTC	CASSSPTSGGTYNEQFF
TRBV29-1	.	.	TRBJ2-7	TGCAGCGTTGTGGCTCAAAGCTCCTACGAGCAGTACTTC	CSVVAQSSYEQYF